This T cell receptor (beta chain) was sequenced in a study of brain T cells in children with intractable seizures. Study outcomes and limitations: Pre- and post-surgery blood differed in depth, so pre-surgery absences may be undersampling. Viral specificity was inferred only from CDR3 similarity; HCMV serostatus was unknown.

Germline values: CDR1 SNHLY, CDR2 FYNNEI. V gave up 4 bases and J gave up 2 bases, with 5 bases separating them. The length of the CDR3 is 12 residues. Time point noted: blood from clinic visit 5 months post-surgery; TSC patient then seizure free. The sequenced cases were selected for having the highest brain T cell transcript signatures. Worth noting for this clone: The antigen remains undetermined.

Only in-frame clones appear in the TCRdb table, and some are missing; sequencing was by immunoSEQ multiplex PCR. The sample has under 400,000 clones; over 90% are singletons. The source of this sequence is a boy in the first two years of life with tuberous sclerosis and intractable seizures. This chain joins TRBV2 and TRBJ1-2; D remains ambiguous. The sequenced sample was peripheral blood, obtained more than 4 months after surgery. CDR3 protein: CASSAENYGYTF. The CDR3 nucleotides read TGTGCCAGCAGTGCGGAGAACTATGGCTACACCTTC.